Shown below are 29 T cell receptor beta chains from a single sample sequenced in a study of shared clonotypes between healthy human individuals. Sequencing was performed with immunoSEQ multiplex PCR; in TCRdb, only in-frame clones are kept and a portion is missing. The sample lists roughly 650,000 clones, 95% to 97% occurring once. CD45RO negativity and positive selection for CCR7 defined naive CD8 cells, a population that excluded terminally differentiated effector memory CD45RA+ cells. Sequencing used naive CD8+ T cells sorted from blood. These receptors were taken from a woman aged 25 to 39 in good health.

The chain couples TRBV9 to TRBJ1-3, with D unclear. The CDR3 runs to 15 residues. CDR1 and CDR2 from the germline V gene are SGDLS and YYNGEE. Trimming removed 4 bases from V and 0 bases from J, with 11 bases in between. CDR3 amino acids: CASSPWTASGNTIYF. In DNA, the CDR3 is TGTGCCAGCAGCCCCTGGACGGCCTCTGGAAACACCATATATTTT. Full variable domain (outside the CDR3, taken from reference TRBV9 and TRBJ1-3): DSGVTQTPKHLITATGQRVTLRCSPRSGDLSVYWYQQSLDQGLQFLIQYYNGEERAKGNILERFSAQQFPDLHSELNLSSLELGDSALYFCASSPWTASGNTIYFGEGSWLTVV.

V gene TRBV28 combines with J gene TRBJ2-7, with D maybe TRBD2 (6 bases). This CDR3 is built from 14 residues. V was cut by 3 bases and J by 2 bases, with 11 bases left in between. The germline V gene has CDR1 MDHEN and CDR2 SYDVKM. CDR3 in DNA: TGTGCCAGCAGTTTTGGAGGGACCACCTACGAGCAGTACTTC. This gives the protein CASSFGGTTYEQYF. The full variable domain, completed using reference TRBV28 and TRBJ2-7, is DVKVTQSSRYLVKRTGEKVFLECVQDMDHENMFWYRQDPGLGLRLIYFSYDVKMKEKGDIPEGYSVSREKKERFSLILESASTNQTSMYLCASSFGGTTYEQYFGPGTRLTVT.

This chain links TRBV27 with TRBJ2-7, with D perhaps TRBD1 or TRBD2 (6 bases each). The ends were cut back, 2 bases at V and 2 bases at J, with 16 bases in the middle. The CDR3 sequence is 16 residues long. Per the germline V gene, CDR1 is MNHEY and CDR2 is SMNVEV (reference sequence). CDR3 sequence (DNA): TGTGCCAGCAGTTTAGGGGCCGGGGGCTACCCCTACGAGCAGTACTTC. Its translation is CASSLGAGGYPYEQYF.

This sequence joins TRBV6-6 and TRBJ1-1; no clear D. Germline CDR1 and CDR2: MNHNY and SVGAGI (reference sequence). Trimming stripped 10 bases from V and 2 bases from J, with 14 bases between. The CDR3 is made up of 13 amino acids. The CDR3 DNA is TGTGCCATCTCCCCGCGCAGTAACACTGAAGCTTTCTTT. This gives the protein CAISPRSNTEAFF.

This clone was seen a single time. The chain is built from TRBV7-8 and TRBJ1-5; TRBD1 matches 10 bases. Trimming removed 1 base from V and 4 bases from J; junction bases left unmatched: 4. This CDR3 contains 16 residues. Germline loops: CDR1 SGHVS, CDR2 FQNEAQ. The CDR3 DNA sequence: TGTGCCAGCAGCTTAGGGGGACAGGGGTTGAATCAGCCCCAGCATTTT. This codes for CASSLGGQGLNQPQHF.

V usage is TRBV28 and J usage is TRBJ1-5; 11 bases are shared with TRBD1. The CDR3 has 17 residues. Trimming removed 3 bases from V and 1 base from J; junction bases left unmatched: 5. The germline gives CDR1 MDHEN, CDR2 SYDVKM. CDR3 nucleotides: TGTGCCAGCAGTTTGGGGACAGGGGGTGTGAGCAATCAGCCCCAGCATTTT. Protein: CASSLGTGGVSNQPQHF.

The gene calls are TRBV5-5 and TRBJ2-5; D possibly corresponds to TRBD2 (6 bases). Per germline, CDR1 SGHKS and CDR2 YYEKEE (reference sequence). The CDR3 consists of 13 residues. Trimming took 4 bases from V and 6 from J, leaving 13 bases between them. The CDR3 region has the DNA TGTGCCAGCAGCCCTCTGGGGGGTCAGACCCAGTACTTC. It codes for CASSPLGGQTQYF.

V usage is TRBV7-9 and J usage is TRBJ2-2; the match to TRBD2 covers 8 bases. The CDR3 sequence is 17 residues long. With 5 bases clipped from V and 3 bases from J, the junction kept 11 bases outside the gene matches. Germline assignment: CDR1 SEHNR and CDR2 FQNEAQ (reference sequence). CDR3 sequence (DNA): TGTGCCAGCAGCAGCCTAGCAGCGGGGGATTACACCGGGGAGCTGTTTTTT. Protein: CASSSLAAGDYTGELFF.

The chain joins TRBV5-6 to TRBJ2-7; D is possibly TRBD2 (6 bases). The length of the CDR3 is 12 residues. Germline V gene data show CDR1 as SGHDT and CDR2 as YYEEEE. V was shortened by 7 bases and J by 6 bases, with 14 bases between the two germline ends. The CDR3: CASEVGGLEQYF. CDR3 nucleotide sequence: TGTGCCAGCGAAGTCGGAGGGCTCGAGCAGTACTTC.

The table lists this clone with a count of one. This chain uses TRBV15 with TRBJ1-5, with a weak D call TRBD1 (5 bases). The CDR3 runs 17 residues. V dropped 4 bases and J dropped 3 bases, with 19 bases sitting between them. Per germline, CDR1 LNHNV and CDR2 YYDKDF (reference sequence). The CDR3 here is CATSNPWLAGHNQPQHF. CDR3 coding DNA: TGTGCCACCAGCAACCCCTGGTTAGCAGGGCACAATCAGCCCCAGCATTTT.

The chain links TRBV10-2 to TRBJ2-5; TRBD1 might be the D (6 bases). The V gene lost 3 bases and the J gene lost 4 bases, with 15 bases spanning the gap. Germline loops: CDR1 WSHSY, CDR2 SAAADI. The CDR3 is 15 residues long. CDR3 sequence reads: CASSERTVRSETQYF. The CDR3 DNA sequence: TGCGCCAGCAGTGAACGGACAGTCCGGTCAGAGACCCAGTACTTC.

The rearrangement joins TRBV28 to TRBJ1-5; D gene unclear. The CDR3 is made up of 18 amino acids. Deletions cut 5 bases from V and 0 bases from J, with 20 bases between. CDR1 and CDR2 from the germline V gene are MDHEN and SYDVKM. The CDR3, as DNA: TGTGCCAGCAGTCAAAGGTCCCGGGTTAATTATAGCAATCAGCCCCAGCATTTT. Protein product: CASSQRSRVNYSNQPQHF.

V usage is TRBV30 and J usage is TRBJ1-5; D remains unclear. The length of the CDR3 is 12 residues. Trimming cost V 5 bases and J 7 bases, with 12 bases left between them. The germline V gene encodes CDR1 GTSNPN and CDR2 SVGIG (reference sequence). CDR3 amino acids: CAWETQGQPQHF. CDR3 sequence (DNA): TGTGCCTGGGAGACCCAAGGGCAGCCCCAGCATTTT.

The chain is built from TRBV6-6 and TRBJ2-3; perhaps TRBD1 as D (6 bases). This CDR3 is 15 amino acids long. The germline V gene encodes CDR1 MNHNY and CDR2 SVGAGI (reference sequence). V was trimmed by 2 bases and J by 2 bases, leaving 11 bases between them. This CDR3 reads CASSYDGQPTDTQYF. In DNA form, the CDR3 reads TGTGCCAGCAGTTACGACGGACAGCCCACAGATACGCAGTATTTT.

CDR3 sequence (DNA): TGTGCCAGCAGATCCGGGACAGGGAACACTGAAGCTTTCTTT. Its protein product is CASRSGTGNTEAFF. V usage is TRBV5-6 and J usage is TRBJ1-1; 8 bases align to TRBD1. V lost 5 bases, J lost 1 base, and 4 bases stayed unmatched. CDR1 SGHDT and CDR2 YYEEEE come from the germline V gene. The CDR3 extends over 14 amino acids.

Comments on this clone: The same CDR3 is also encoded by other DNA sequences in this sample. The chain recombines TRBV19 with TRBJ2-2; no definite D call. Germline lookup yields CDR1 LNHDA and CDR2 SQIVND (reference sequence). Trimming stripped 0 bases from V and 5 bases from J, with 7 bases between. This CDR3 contains 14 residues. DNA of the CDR3: TGTGCCAGTAGTATAGATCTGGAGACCGGGGAGCTGTTTTTT. Translating it yields CASSIDLETGELFF.

The chain uses TRBV9 and TRBJ1-2; the D gene is possibly TRBD1 (6 bases). The CDR3 totals 12 residues. The germline CDR1 and CDR2 sequences are SGDLS and YYNGEE. Trimming stripped 3 bases from V and 7 bases from J, with 10 bases between. CDR3 coding DNA: TGTGCCAGCAGCGAGGGGGGTTTTGGCTACACCTTC. Protein product: CASSEGGFGYTF.

The rearrangement uses TRBV7-9 and TRBJ2-5; perhaps TRBD2 as D (5 bases). This CDR3 contains 16 residues. V lost 0 bases and J 1 base, leaving 12 bases between the germline ends. Germline-derived CDR1 and CDR2 are SEHNR and FQNEAQ (reference sequence). CDR3 DNA: TGTGCCAGCAGCTTAGCGCGAGGGAATAGCCAAGAGACCCAGTACTTC. This gives the protein CASSLARGNSQETQYF.

CDR3 sequence reads: CASSLTSGSADTQYF. The CDR3 bases are TGTGCCAGCAGCCTTACTAGCGGGAGTGCAGATACGCAGTATTTT. The chain recombines TRBV13 with TRBJ2-3, with 11 positions matching TRBD2. Germline trimming cut 5 bases from V and 4 bases from J; bases unmatched to any gene: 5. CDR1 is PRHDT and CDR2 is FYEKMQ in the germline V gene (reference sequence). This CDR3 spans 15 amino acids.

V gene TRBV5-4 combines with J gene TRBJ2-3, with TRBD1 as a possible D gene (6 bases). This CDR3 contains 14 residues. Germline lookup yields CDR1 SGHNT and CDR2 YYREEE (reference sequence). The germline V and J ends were trimmed by 3 bases and 3 bases, with 11 bases remaining between them. CDR3 protein: CASSWGHNTDTQYF. The CDR3 nucleotides are TGTGCCAGCAGCTGGGGACATAATACAGATACGCAGTATTTT.

The chain has TRBV13 and TRBJ2-1, with D unclear. This CDR3 region has 12 residues. V was pared by 2 bases and J by 5 bases, with 4 bases between. Germline V gene sequence: CDR1 PRHDT, CDR2 FYEKMQ (reference sequence). CDR3 sequence reads: CASSLLDNEQFF. CDR3 nucleotides: TGTGCCAGCAGCTTACTAGACAATGAGCAGTTCTTC.

The V gene is TRBV28, the J gene TRBJ1-5; tentative D call: TRBD1 (6 bases). Trimming pared 6 bases from V and 2 bases from J, leaving 20 bases between. This CDR3 is built from 17 residues. Per the germline V gene, CDR1 is MDHEN and CDR2 is SYDVKM. CDR3 bases: TGTGCCAGCAGCCTTAAAGCAAGGGGGTCGGGCAATCAGCCCCAGCATTTT. It codes for CASSLKARGSGNQPQHF. Full variable domain (rest looked up from reference TRBV28 and TRBJ1-5): DVKVTQSSRYLVKRTGEKVFLECVQDMDHENMFWYRQDPGLGLRLIYFSYDVKMKEKGDIPEGYSVSREKKERFSLILESASTNQTSMYLCASSLKARGSGNQPQHFGDGTRLSIL.

The J gene is TRBJ1-1, the V gene TRBV19; D may be TRBD1 (6 bases). V was clipped by 2 bases and J by 3 bases, with 13 bases between them. CDR1 and CDR2 from the germline V gene are LNHDA and SQIVND (reference sequence). This CDR3 is built from 15 residues. DNA for the CDR3: TGTGCCAGTAGTATACCAAAAACAGGGTACACTGAAGCTTTCTTT. It specifies CASSIPKTGYTEAFF.

The chain combines TRBV9 with TRBJ2-3, with TRBD2 as a possible D gene (6 bases). CDR1 is SGDLS and CDR2 is YYNGEE in the germline V gene. Trimming removed 2 bases at V and 1 base at J, with 11 bases between. The CDR3 runs to 15 residues. The CDR3 spells CASSVLSGGTDTQYF. Written as DNA, the CDR3 is TGTGCCAGCAGCGTTCTGTCGGGGGGCACAGATACGCAGTATTTT.

This rearrangement joins TRBV5-6 to TRBJ2-2; 11 bases align to TRBD2. Germline V gene lookup returns CDR1 SGHDT and CDR2 YYEEEE. This CDR3 region has 18 residues. V was clipped by 0 bases and J by 4 bases; unmatched bases: 8. The CDR3 reads CASSLGTSGRHFTGELFF. Written as DNA, the CDR3 is TGTGCCAGCAGCTTGGGGACTAGCGGGCGTCACTTCACCGGGGAGCTGTTTTTT. The variable domain in full, with the rest retrieved from reference TRBV5-6 and TRBJ2-2, is DAGVTQSPTHLIKTRGQQVTLRCSPKSGHDTVSWYQQALGQGPQFIFQYYEEEERQRGNFPDRFSGHQFPNYSSELNVNALLLGDSALYLCASSLGTSGRHFTGELFFGEGSRLTVL.

V is TRBV11-2 and J is TRBJ2-7; 7 bases map to TRBD2. Germline CDR1 and CDR2: SGHAT and FQNNGV. The CDR3 spans 13 residues. The junction had 4 bases not matched to a gene; V was cut back by 5 bases and J by 3 bases. The CDR3 reads CASSPRDYYEQYF. In DNA, the CDR3 is TGTGCCAGCAGCCCCCGGGACTACTACGAGCAGTACTTC.

The gene calls are TRBV7-3 and TRBJ1-3; D call uncertain. Trimming removed 5 bases from V and 0 bases from J, with 11 bases in between. The CDR3 totals 15 residues. Looked up from germline, CDR1 is SGHTA and CDR2 is FQGTGA. Here the CDR3 reads CASSHPYSSGNTIYF. CDR3 coding DNA: TGTGCCAGCAGCCACCCGTATAGCTCTGGAAACACCATATATTTT.

This chain links TRBV27 with TRBJ2-7; 13 positions match TRBD2. CDR3 length: 16 amino acids. Germline CDR1 is MNHEY and CDR2 is SMNVEV (reference sequence). J lost 0 bases, V lost 4 bases, and 3 bases had no gene match. Written as DNA, the CDR3 is TGTGCCAGCAGTTCCGGGACTAGCGGGAACTCCTACGAGCAGTACTTC. Protein sequence: CASSSGTSGNSYEQYF.

The chain employs TRBV27 and TRBJ2-7, with TRBD1 matching 9 bases. The CDR3 loop spans 15 amino acids. Germline V gene lookup returns CDR1 MNHEY and CDR2 SMNVEV (reference sequence). V was clipped by 5 bases and J by 3 bases; unmatched bases: 8. The chain's CDR3 is CASSPEDRGVYEQYF. CDR3 nucleotides: TGTGCCAGCAGTCCCGAGGACAGGGGTGTCTACGAGCAGTACTTC.